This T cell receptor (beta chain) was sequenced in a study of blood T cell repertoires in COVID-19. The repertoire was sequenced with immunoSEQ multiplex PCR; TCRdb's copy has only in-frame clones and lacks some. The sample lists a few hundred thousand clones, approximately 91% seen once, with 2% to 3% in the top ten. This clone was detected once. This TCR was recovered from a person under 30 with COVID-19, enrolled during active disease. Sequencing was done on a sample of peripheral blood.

This CDR3 is CASSQGRQETQYF. DNA for the CDR3: TGCGCCAGCAGCCAGGGCCGCCAGGAGACCCAGTACTTC. This chain connects TRBV4-1 to TRBJ2-5, with D unresolved. Trimming removed 3 bases at V and 5 bases at J, with 10 bases between. The CDR3 extends over 13 amino acids. Germline V gene sequence: CDR1 MGHRA, CDR2 YSYEKL.